Below are 25 T cell receptor beta chains sequenced from a single sample in a study of blood T cell repertoires in COVID-19. Sequencing used immunoSEQ multiplex PCR; TCRdb keeps in-frame clones, though not all of them. Here the sample spans around 450,000 clones, around 88% being singletons. The sample comprised peripheral blood. The receptor set was obtained from a woman aged 25 to 45 with acute or convalescent COVID-19.

The V and J genes are TRBV5-6 and TRBJ1-2; TRBD1 agrees at 10 bases. V trimming: 4 bases; J trimming: 7 bases; junction bases outside the gene matches: 13. CDR1 SGHDT and CDR2 YYEEEE come from the germline V gene. The CDR3 is 16 amino acids. The CDR3 nucleotides are TGTGCCAGCAGCCCATTCCTCAACCGGGACAGGGGTGGCTACACCTTC. This encodes CASSPFLNRDRGGYTF.

The chain carries TRBV10-2 and TRBJ1-2; possibly TRBD1 for D (5 bases). CDR3 length equals 13 residues. V lost 1 base and J lost 3, with 6 bases in between. Germline CDR1 WSHSY, CDR2 SAAADI. CDR3 loop: CASSEWGDYGYTF. As DNA, the CDR3 is TGCGCCAGCAGTGAGTGGGGGGACTATGGCTACACCTTC.

V is TRBV7-9 and J is TRBJ2-1; 10 bases map to TRBD2. V lost 5 bases to trimming and J lost 8 bases; unmatched junction nucleotides: 12. The CDR3 runs to 16 residues. Germline V gene lookup returns CDR1 SEHNR and CDR2 FQNEAQ (reference sequence). In DNA, the CDR3 is TGTGCCAGCAGCCCGCCTCGTAGCGGGGGGTCGTATGAGCAGTTCTTC. Amino acid sequence: CASSPPRSGGSYEQFF.

V and J are TRBV6-6 and TRBJ2-1; the match to TRBD1 covers 8 bases. Germline CDR1 MNHNY, CDR2 SVGAGI (reference sequence). V gave up 5 bases and J gave up 2 bases; unmatched junction bases: 2. The CDR3 has 14 amino acids. For the CDR3, the DNA is TGTGCCAGCAGTATACAGGGGGCCTACAATGAGCAGTTCTTC. Protein product: CASSIQGAYNEQFF.

The rearrangement links TRBV5-4 to TRBJ1-2, with 12 bases aligning to TRBD1. CDR3 length: 16 residues. Germline CDR1 is SGHNT and CDR2 is YYREEE (reference sequence). V lost 4 bases and J lost 1; bases outside the gene matches: 5. The CDR3 DNA reads TGTGCCAGCAGCGAGGGACAGGGGGCGGTTAACTATGGCTACACCTTC. As protein: CASSEGQGAVNYGYTF.

V is TRBV4-1 and J is TRBJ2-1, with a weak D call TRBD1 (5 bases). The CDR3 contains 13 residues. V lost 4 bases to trimming and J lost 4 bases, with 8 bases between them. Germline V gives CDR1 MGHRA, CDR2 YSYEKL. As DNA, the CDR3 is TGCGCCAGCAGCCCGCGACAGTACAATGAGCAGTTCTTC. The encoded protein is CASSPRQYNEQFF.

This rearrangement joins TRBV2 to TRBJ2-5, with 8 bases matching TRBD2. The ends lost 10 bases at V and 4 bases at J; junction bases unmatched: 14. This CDR3 has 15 residues. CDR1 SNHLY and CDR2 FYNNEI come from the germline V gene. CDR3 nucleotide sequence: TGTGCCACGTCTTTAGCGGGACTAGTTGGAGAGACCCAGTACTTC. It is translated as CATSLAGLVGETQYF. The full variable domain, with the rest looked up from reference TRBV2 and TRBJ2-5, is EPEVTQTPSHQVTQMGQEVILRCVPISNHLYFYWYRQILGQKVEFLVSFYNNEISEKSEIFDDQFSVERPDGSNFTLKIRSTKLEDSAMYFCATSLAGLVGETQYFGPGTRLLVL.

J is TRBJ1-1 and V is TRBV6-5; 7 positions match TRBD1. Trimming at V came to 6 bases and at J to 3 bases, leaving 10 bases not matched to a gene. The CDR3 length is 15 residues. Looked up from germline, CDR1 is MNHEY and CDR2 is SVGAGI. The CDR3 coding sequence is TGTGCCAGCAGGACATTGACAGGGTACGACACTGAAGCTTTCTTT. This sequence encodes CASRTLTGYDTEAFF.

This chain uses TRBV18 with TRBJ2-1, with unresolved D. This CDR3 contains 13 residues. CDR1 is KGHSH, CDR2 LQKENI, per germline. Trimming pared 1 base from V and 16 bases from J, leaving 17 bases between. Here the CDR3 reads CASSPRVPQANFF. CDR3 DNA sequence: TGTGCCAGCTCACCACGGGTGCCTCAGGCTAATTTCTTC. Complete variable domain (other parts from reference TRBV18 and TRBJ2-1): NAGVMQNPRHLVRRRGQEARLRCSPMKGHSHVYWYRQLPEEGLKFMVYLQKENIIDESGMPKERFSAEFPKEGPSILRIQQVVRGDSAAYFCASSPRVPQANFFGPGTRLTVL.

This clone was seen once. The chain joins TRBV7-8 to TRBJ2-7, with TRBD2 identical over 9 bases. Trimming removed 1 base from V and 0 bases from J; junction bases left unmatched: 4. Germline V gene sequence: CDR1 SGHVS, CDR2 FQNEAQ. The CDR3 consists of 16 residues. This chain's CDR3 is CASSLVLAGVSYEQYF. CDR3 DNA sequence: TGTGCCAGCAGCTTAGTATTAGCGGGGGTCTCCTACGAGCAGTACTTC.

The gene calls are TRBV28 and TRBJ2-1; 7 bases match TRBD2. V shed 2 bases and J 6 bases; nucleotides not matched to a gene: 7. Per the germline V gene, CDR1 is MDHEN and CDR2 is SYDVKM. CDR3 length: 15 amino acids. The CDR3 loop reads CASSLAGVPPNEQFF. CDR3 nucleotide sequence: TGTGCCAGCAGTTTAGCGGGGGTCCCCCCCAATGAGCAGTTCTTC.

The V and J genes are TRBV6-1 and TRBJ2-7; D might be TRBD1 (5 bases). Looked up from germline, CDR1 is MNHNS and CDR2 is SASEGT. V lost 3 bases to trimming and J lost 2 bases, with 8 bases between them. The CDR3 contains 13 residues. CDR3 DNA: TGTGCCAGCAGTGAGGACATTACCTACGAGCAGTACTTC. Protein: CASSEDITYEQYF.

This clone appeared once. The chain has TRBV24-1 and TRBJ2-3, with D hard to call. In germline, CDR1 is KGHDR, CDR2 SFDVKD. The CDR3 runs to 15 residues. V lost 3 bases to trimming and J lost 4 bases, with 13 bases between them. CDR3 protein: CATSDPILPADTQYF. The CDR3, as DNA: TGTGCCACCAGTGATCCCATACTACCGGCAGATACGCAGTATTTT.

For this clone: Other DNA sequences of this sample code for an identical CDR3. The J gene is TRBJ1-1, the V gene TRBV9, with 10 bases matching TRBD1. Trimming took 0 bases from V and 4 from J; bases not matched to a gene: 0. The CDR3 has 14 amino acids. The germline CDR1 and CDR2 sequences are SGDLS and YYNGEE. In DNA, the CDR3 is TGTGCCAGCAGCGTAGGGACAGGGGGCACTGAAGCTTTCTTT. Its protein product is CASSVGTGGTEAFF. Full variable domain (rest looked up from reference TRBV9 and TRBJ1-1): DSGVTQTPKHLITATGQRVTLRCSPRSGDLSVYWYQQSLDQGLQFLIQYYNGEERAKGNILERFSAQQFPDLHSELNLSSLELGDSALYFCASSVGTGGTEAFFGQGTRLTVV.

The chain is built from TRBV19 and TRBJ2-4, with a weak D call TRBD1 (6 bases). This CDR3 region has 16 residues. V lost 8 bases, J lost 2 bases, and 19 bases lay in between. In germline, CDR1 is LNHDA, CDR2 SQIVND (reference sequence). CDR3 residues: CASSRLGQATKNIQYF. As DNA, the CDR3 is TGTGCCAGTTCGCGATTGGGACAAGCAACCAAAAACATTCAGTACTTC. Supplemented by reference TRBV19 and TRBJ2-4, the full variable domain reads DGGITQSPKYLFRKEGQNVTLSCEQNLNHDAMYWYRQDPGQGLRLIYYSQIVNDFQKGDIAEGYSVSREKKESFPLTVTSAQKNPTAFYLCASSRLGQATKNIQYFGAGTRLSVL.

V usage is TRBV11-2 and J usage is TRBJ1-3; the D is unclear. Germline V gene data show CDR1 as SGHAT and CDR2 as FQNNGV. V lost 5 bases to trimming and J lost 11 bases, with 19 bases between them. This CDR3 is built from 14 residues. Here the CDR3 DNA reads TGTGCCAGCAGCGTTGGACTGACCCCCATGGCCATATATTTT. Translating gives CASSVGLTPMAIYF.

The chain uses TRBV10-3 and TRBJ1-1, with a possible D match to TRBD1 (6 bases). The CDR3 runs to 13 residues. CDR1 and CDR2 (germline): ENHRY, SYGVKD. Trimming stripped 10 bases from V and 0 bases from J, with 12 bases between. The CDR3 sequence: CATQTGLNTEAFF. Here the CDR3 DNA reads TGTGCCACCCAGACAGGACTGAACACTGAAGCTTTCTTT.

V gene TRBV2 combines with J gene TRBJ2-7; 7 bases match TRBD1. This CDR3 has 17 residues. Germline V CDR1 and CDR2: SNHLY, FYNNEI. V was clipped by 8 bases and J by 1 base; unmatched bases: 17. CDR3 protein: CASLGTTGNKNSYEQYF. CDR3 bases: TGTGCCAGCCTGGGAACGACAGGGAATAAAAATTCCTACGAGCAGTACTTC.

V is TRBV3-1 (or the pseudogene TRBV3-2) and J is TRBJ1-2; D might be TRBD1 (5 bases). V was cut by 0 bases and J by 4 bases, with 9 bases left in between. From germline, CDR1 is LGHDT and CDR2 YNNKEL (reference sequence). The CDR3 is 14 residues long. The CDR3 nucleotides read TGTGCCAGCAGCCAAGATTTACAGGCCTATGGCTACACCTTC. It encodes CASSQDLQAYGYTF.

The chain combines TRBV2 with TRBJ2-6; possible D gene TRBD1, 5 bases. Germline V gives CDR1 SNHLY, CDR2 FYNNEI. The V and J ends lost 3 bases and 3 bases respectively, with 12 bases between them. This CDR3 contains 16 residues. The CDR3 coding sequence is TGTGCCAGCAGTGAGGGCAGGGCGAATGGGGCCAACGTCCTGACTTTC. Amino acid sequence: CASSEGRANGANVLTF.

In its sample, this clone was seen many times. The chain recombines TRBV12-2 with TRBJ1-6. TRBV12-2 has pseudogene status. The CDR3 consists of 18 residues. This chain's CDR3 is CASRLRGGISSYNSPLHF. The CDR3 region has the DNA TGTGCAAGTCGCTTAAGAGGCGGGATCAGCTCCTATAATTCACCCCTCCACTTT.

Worth noting for this clone: This same CDR3 is encoded by further DNA sequences in the sample. The J gene is TRBJ1-5, the V gene TRBV24-1, with TRBD1 matching over 9 bases. The CDR3 extends over 15 amino acids. From germline, CDR1 is KGHDR and CDR2 SFDVKD. V was pared by 10 bases and J by 4 bases, with 10 bases of the junction left unmatched. This CDR3 reads CATSPGQGSNQPQHF. The CDR3, as DNA: TGTGCCACGAGCCCGGGACAGGGAAGTAATCAGCCCCAGCATTTT.

The rearrangement joins TRBV18 to TRBJ2-1, with D possibly being TRBD1 (6 bases). CDR3 size: 16 residues. CDR1 is KGHSH and CDR2 is LQKENI in the germline V gene. V gave up 3 bases and J gave up 7 bases, with 19 bases separating them. Written as DNA, the CDR3 is TGTGCCAGCTCACCTACCGGACAGATTATCCATAATGAGCAGTTCTTC. This gives the protein CASSPTGQIIHNEQFF.

The chain couples TRBV28 to TRBJ1-2; weak D call: TRBD1 (5 bases). The length of the CDR3 is 15 residues. Germline V lookup: CDR1 MDHEN, CDR2 SYDVKM. The ends were cut back, 6 bases at V and 4 bases at J, with 18 bases in the middle. The CDR3 sequence: CASSPPSGFSYGYTF. The CDR3 DNA reads as TGTGCCAGCAGCCCCCCCTCAGGGTTTAGCTATGGCTACACCTTC.

V and J are TRBV5-1 and TRBJ2-3; TRBD2 matches at 9 bases. The CDR3 spans 15 residues. The germline CDR1 and CDR2 sequences are SGHRS and YFSETQ. With V trimmed by 4 bases and J by 2 bases, 5 bases remained unmatched. For the CDR3, the DNA is TGCGCCAGCAGCCCCCAGCGGGGGGACACAGATACGCAGTATTTT. It encodes CASSPQRGDTDTQYF. The entire variable domain, with the rest obtained from reference TRBV5-1 and TRBJ2-3, is as follows: KAGVTQTPRYLIKTRGQQVTLSCSPISGHRSVSWYQQTPGQGLQFLFEYFSETQRNKGNFPGRFSGRQFSNSRSEMNVSTLELGDSALYLCASSPQRGDTDTQYFGPGTRLTVL.